Below, one T cell receptor beta chain is given with its context. This entry comes from a study of cytomegalovirus exposure and HLA in healthy donors. This CDR3 is 14 amino acids long. Germline loops: CDR1 MGHRA, CDR2 YSYEKL. V was trimmed by 4 bases and J by 1 base, leaving 9 bases between them. The PCR had 60 Vbeta and 13 Jbeta primers. Per the original methods: Among the unique TCR beta chains that a later analysis counted, about 86 million in all, 9.5 million to 11 million were shared. Assay: immunoSEQ multiplex PCR; the TCRdb copy retains only in-frame clones and omits some. Clone size and V and J calls were adopted from that table, with D and trimming inferred from the DNA. Here the sample spans about 210,000 clones, roughly 74% being singletons.

V gene TRBV4-1 combines with J gene TRBJ2-3; D unresolved. The sequence came from a woman aged 30 to 39 in good health and CMV-seropositive. Sequenced input: PBMCs. CDR3 sequence (DNA): TGCGCCAGCAGCCTTGTGAGTCGCACAGATACGCAGTATTTT. As protein: CASSLVSRTDTQYF.